This T cell receptor beta chain was profiled in a study of T-cell reconstitution after alpha-beta-depleted transplantation in children. This sample's TCRbeta library carried unique molecular identifier barcodes. TCRdb re-analysed the PCR reads in MiXCR, keeping a single row per CDR3 protein. The sample records some 220,000 distinct CDR3 sequences, about a tenth being singletons. V was pared by 6 bases and J by 3 bases, with 4 bases of the junction left unmatched. Looked up from germline, CDR1 is SNHLY and CDR2 is FYNNEI. The CDR3 loop spans 14 amino acids. This clonotype came up many times. The chain uses TRBV2 and TRBJ2-7; 11 nucleotides align to TRBD1. The TCR was taken from a human donor who donated a stem cell graft to a child with acute lymphoblastic leukemia. The starting material was PBMCs from the stem cell graft donor, obtained from the stem cell graft. The CDR3 region is CASSRDRGNYEQYF. CDR3 DNA sequence: TGTGCCAGCAGCCGGGACAGGGGGAACTACGAGCAGTACTTC.